Listed here are 26 T cell receptor beta chains from one sample, sequenced in a study of response to subunit inactivated influenza vaccine. TCRdb reanalysed the RT-PCR reads using MiXCR and keeps one entry per CDR3 protein. Here the sample spans some 160,000 distinct CDR3 sequences, about 11% being singletons. The sample in question was non-naive T cells sorted from PBMCs, obtained roughly 45 days after vaccination. These receptors were obtained from a man between 50 and 59 years old who received an inactivated influenza vaccine.

This clonotype was recorded a few times. The chain combines TRBV7-2 with TRBJ2-7, with 7 positions matching TRBD2. CDR3 length equals 16 residues. Germline CDR1 is SGHTA and CDR2 is FQGNSA. Trimming cost V 1 base and J 7 bases; bases outside gene matches: 13. Written as DNA, the CDR3 is TGTGCCAGCAGCTTAGTGTCCGGGACTACCCCGTTAGAGCAGTACTTC. Translating it yields CASSLVSGTTPLEQYF.

This chain joins TRBV12-3 or TRBV12-4 and TRBJ2-7; D may be TRBD1 (6 bases). V shed 8 bases and J shed 5 bases, with 16 bases lying between them. This CDR3 has 13 residues. CDR3: CASQNNRDHEQYF. CDR3 DNA sequence: TGTGCCAGCCAAAATAACAGGGACCACGAGCAGTACTTC.

Of note for this clonotype: This could be a read error, since a much larger clone is one nucleotide away. The genes are TRBV7-8 and TRBJ2-7; D is perhaps TRBD2 (5 bases). This CDR3 has 15 residues. The germline gives CDR1 SGHVS, CDR2 FQNEAQ. With 3 bases removed from V and 4 bases from J, the gap between germline ends came to 16 bases. Here the CDR3 DNA reads TGTGCCAGCAGCTTCGGACTCCCTTTTGAGTACGAGCAGTACTTC. Translated: CASSFGLPFEYEQYF.

This chain joins TRBV12-3 or TRBV12-4 and TRBJ2-7; D ambiguous. V was trimmed by 5 bases and J by 7 bases, leaving 9 bases between them. The CDR3 runs 11 residues. CDR3 in DNA: TGTGCCAGCAGTCGATCGGAGGAGCAGTACTTC. Its translation: CASSRSEEQYF.

V gene TRBV7-9 combines with J gene TRBJ2-1; a weak D match, TRBD2 (5 bases). The CDR3 length is 13 residues. Trimming removed 3 bases from V and 5 bases from J, with 8 bases in between. Germline V gene lookup returns CDR1 SEHNR and CDR2 FQNEAQ (reference sequence). This CDR3 is CASSFLADNEQFF. Written as DNA, the CDR3 is TGTGCCAGCAGCTTCCTAGCAGACAATGAGCAGTTCTTC.

There are many counts of this clonotype. V is TRBV7-8 and J is TRBJ1-3; TRBD1 aligns across 8 bases. The length of the CDR3 is 16 residues. V was clipped by 6 bases and J by 4 bases; unmatched bases: 11. Germline CDR1 SGHVS, CDR2 FQNEAQ. Here the CDR3 DNA reads TGTGCCAGCAGTCGTAACAGGGGGAGTTCGGGAAACACCATATATTTT. This encodes CASSRNRGSSGNTIYF.

The chain couples TRBV24-1 to TRBJ2-5; 10 positions match TRBD1. The CDR3 covers 15 residues. Germline V gene sequence: CDR1 KGHDR, CDR2 SFDVKD. Trimming removed 4 bases from V and 5 bases from J; junction bases left unmatched: 6. CDR3 sequence: CATSERQGARETQYF. CDR3 nucleotide sequence: TGTGCCACCAGTGAAAGACAGGGGGCGAGGGAGACCCAGTACTTC.

The CDR3 sequence: CASSWGLGTGELFF. The DNA for the CDR3 is TGTGCCAGCAGCTGGGGGTTGGGCACCGGGGAGCTGTTTTTT. The J gene is TRBJ2-2, the V gene TRBV7-2; TRBD1 or TRBD2 may be the D gene (5 bases each). Germline assignment: CDR1 SGHTA and CDR2 FQGNSA. The CDR3 consists of 14 residues. V gave up 4 bases and J gave up 4 bases, with 10 bases separating them.

This clonotype was observed at least ten times. V and J are TRBV11-2 and TRBJ2-1; a possible D gene is TRBD1 (6 bases). The V and J ends lost 1 base and 6 bases respectively, with 10 bases between them. The CDR3 is 14 residues long. Germline V gives CDR1 SGHAT, CDR2 FQNNGV. CDR3 loop: CASSLGGTPNEQFF. In nucleotides, the CDR3 is TGTGCCAGCAGCTTAGGTGGGACACCCAATGAGCAGTTCTTC. Together with reference TRBV11-2 and TRBJ2-1, the CDR3 gives the full variable domain: EAGVAQSPRYKIIEKRQSVAFWCNPISGHATLYWYQQILGQGPKLLIQFQNNGVVDDSQLPKDRFSAERLKGVDSTLKIQPAKLEDSAVYLCASSLGGTPNEQFFGPGTRLTVL.

This clonotype has ten or more counts. The V gene is TRBV5-6, the J gene TRBJ2-7; the match to TRBD1 covers 8 bases. The CDR3 consists of 14 residues. With V trimmed by 1 base and J by 2 bases, 2 bases remained unmatched. Germline V lookup: CDR1 SGHDT, CDR2 YYEEEE. The DNA for the CDR3 is TGTGCCAGCAGCTTGTTGGACAGGGCCTACGAGCAGTACTTC. Translation: CASSLLDRAYEQYF.

The chain carries TRBV4-1 and TRBJ2-2; 15 nucleotides agree with TRBD2. The junction had 4 bases not matched to a gene; V was cut back by 5 bases and J by 0 bases. Germline V CDR1 and CDR2: MGHRA, YSYEKL. CDR3 length equals 18 residues. The CDR3 nucleotides read TGCGCCAGCAGCAAAAGGACTAGCGGGAGGGCGAACACCGGGGAGCTGTTTTTT. Protein sequence: CASSKRTSGRANTGELFF.

The table lists this clonotype with many counts. V usage is TRBV5-1 and J usage is TRBJ2-1; TRBD2 matches 8 bases. CDR1 is SGHRS, CDR2 YFSETQ, per germline. After removal of 4 bases from V and 5 bases from J, the junction contained 14 bases not matched to a gene. This CDR3 region has 17 residues. CDR3 coding DNA: TGCGCCAGCAGCGGGGGGCCAGCGGGAGTGGTGAACAATGAGCAGTTCTTC. Its translation is CASSGGPAGVVNNEQFF.

The rearrangement uses TRBV3-1 and TRBJ1-2; D unclear. V was trimmed by 4 bases and J by 1 base, leaving 10 bases between them. The CDR3 consists of 14 residues. Germline assignment: CDR1 LGHDT and CDR2 YNNKEL (reference sequence). The CDR3 reads CASSRTVLNYGYTF. The CDR3 DNA is TGTGCCAGCAGCCGTACAGTCCTTAACTATGGCTACACCTTC.

Remarks on this clonotype: Possible read error: a much larger clone is one base away. The gene calls are TRBV3-1 and TRBJ2-7, with TRBD1 matching over 8 bases. Germline V gene lookup returns CDR1 LGHDT and CDR2 YNNKEL (reference sequence). The CDR3 covers 15 residues. The CDR3 DNA sequence: TGTGCCACCAGCCCGACAGGGGCGGTGGGTCACGAGCAGTACTTC. Translated: CATSPTGAVGHEQYF.

The chain employs TRBV10-3 and TRBJ2-3; D unclear. Germline assignment: CDR1 ENHRY and CDR2 SYGVKD. The CDR3 totals 13 residues. The V and J ends lost 2 bases and 0 bases respectively, with 3 bases between them. CDR3 sequence (DNA): TGTGCCATCAGTGAGAAGAGCACAGATACGCAGTATTTT. It is translated as CAISEKSTDTQYF.

The J gene is TRBJ1-3, the V gene TRBV12-3 or TRBV12-4; possibly TRBD1 for D (5 bases). There are 17 residues in the CDR3. V dropped 3 bases and J dropped 0 bases, with 15 bases sitting between them. CDR3 in DNA: TGTGCCAGCAGTTTTGGGAGGGGACGCCGCTCTGGAAACACCATATATTTT. It codes for CASSFGRGRRSGNTIYF.

This sequence joins TRBV28 and TRBJ1-1; 8 bases line up with TRBD1. Germline V gives CDR1 MDHEN, CDR2 SYDVKM. The CDR3 is made up of 15 amino acids. Unmatched junction bases numbered 7, after V lost 3 bases and J lost 4 bases. The CDR3 DNA follows: TGTGCCAGCAGTTTCCCGACAGGGGTCGTCACTGAAGCTTTCTTT. Amino acid sequence: CASSFPTGVVTEAFF.

This clonotype was detected a few times. CDR3: CASSSGMRDTQYF. CDR3 DNA: TGTGCCAGCAGCTCGGGTATGAGAGATACGCAGTATTTT. The V call is TRBV11-3, the J call TRBJ2-3; D remains ambiguous. This CDR3 region has 13 residues. Per germline, CDR1 SGHNT and CDR2 YENEEA. Trimming pared 4 bases from V and 5 bases from J, leaving 10 bases between.

This clonotype was seen ten or more times. The gene calls are TRBV24-1 and TRBJ2-1; D gene unclear. Trimming took off 4 bases at V and 6 bases at J, with 12 bases between the two ends. The germline V gene encodes CDR1 KGHDR and CDR2 SFDVKD. CDR3 length equals 14 residues. The CDR3 DNA reads as TGTGCCACCAGTGACCCGACTGGTTTCAATGAGCAGTTCTTC. Protein product: CATSDPTGFNEQFF.

The sample holds a few counts of this clonotype. The rearrangement joins TRBV15 to TRBJ2-2; tentatively, D is TRBD1 (5 bases). Trimming removed 0 bases at V and 6 bases at J, with 8 bases between. The CDR3 has 14 amino acids. The germline gives CDR1 LNHNV, CDR2 YYDKDF (reference sequence). The CDR3 bases are TGTGCCACCAGCAGAGATCAGACAGCCGGGGAGCTGTTTTTT. Translated: CATSRDQTAGELFF.

This clonotype has at least ten counts. The V call is TRBV7-9, the J call TRBJ1-2; D perhaps matches TRBD1 (6 bases). Trimming cost V 5 bases and J 3 bases, with 16 bases left between them. Looked up from germline, CDR1 is SEHNR and CDR2 is FQNEAQ (reference sequence). CDR3 length: 15 amino acids. The CDR3 sequence is CASSPWDNQYYGYTF. The CDR3, as DNA: TGTGCCAGCAGCCCCTGGGACAACCAATACTATGGCTACACCTTC.

This clonotype was detected a few times. This chain joins TRBV29-1 and TRBJ2-1; 11 nucleotides agree with TRBD2. CDR1 is SQVTM, CDR2 ANQGSEA, per germline. The CDR3 is 15 residues long. The V gene end was trimmed by 1 base and the J gene end by 4 bases; junction bases not matched to a gene: 3. CDR3 DNA sequence: TGCAGCGTTGAAGGCGGACTAGCGGGTTACAATGAGCAGTTCTTC. It encodes CSVEGGLAGYNEQFF.

There are many counts of this clonotype. This chain uses TRBV7-2 with TRBJ2-1, with D perhaps TRBD2 (5 bases). Between the trimmed V and J ends, which lost 4 bases and 10 bases, there was a span of 8 bases. The CDR3 has 11 amino acids. CDR1 SGHTA and CDR2 FQGNSA come from the germline V gene. The CDR3 protein is CASSSAVEQFF. The CDR3 DNA reads TGTGCCAGCAGCTCAGCGGTAGAGCAGTTCTTC.

This clonotype was seen more than once but under ten times. CDR3 sequence: CASSLRQAGGPDTQYF. Here the CDR3 DNA reads TGCGCCAGCAGCTTGAGGCAAGCGGGGGGGCCAGATACGCAGTATTTT. The chain recombines TRBV5-1 with TRBJ2-3; 10 nucleotides match TRBD2. V lost 1 base to trimming and J lost 4 bases; unmatched junction nucleotides: 6. The CDR3 extends over 16 amino acids. Germline V gene lookup returns CDR1 SGHRS and CDR2 YFSETQ.

There are a few counts of this clonotype. The V call is TRBV7-9, the J call TRBJ2-7; the D is unclear. Per germline, CDR1 SEHNR and CDR2 FQNEAQ (reference sequence). The CDR3 covers 12 residues. V gave up 5 bases and J gave up 6 bases, with 11 bases separating them. The CDR3 region is CASSPLSGEQYF. The CDR3 DNA follows: TGTGCCAGCAGCCCGCTCTCCGGCGAGCAGTACTTC.

V and J are TRBV5-1 and TRBJ2-3, with 8 bases fitting TRBD1. V lost 4 bases and J lost 5; bases outside the gene matches: 6. The germline gives CDR1 SGHRS, CDR2 YFSETQ. This CDR3 contains 14 residues. The CDR3 reads CASSDGQGGDTQYF. The CDR3 region has the DNA TGCGCCAGCAGCGATGGACAGGGTGGAGATACGCAGTATTTT.